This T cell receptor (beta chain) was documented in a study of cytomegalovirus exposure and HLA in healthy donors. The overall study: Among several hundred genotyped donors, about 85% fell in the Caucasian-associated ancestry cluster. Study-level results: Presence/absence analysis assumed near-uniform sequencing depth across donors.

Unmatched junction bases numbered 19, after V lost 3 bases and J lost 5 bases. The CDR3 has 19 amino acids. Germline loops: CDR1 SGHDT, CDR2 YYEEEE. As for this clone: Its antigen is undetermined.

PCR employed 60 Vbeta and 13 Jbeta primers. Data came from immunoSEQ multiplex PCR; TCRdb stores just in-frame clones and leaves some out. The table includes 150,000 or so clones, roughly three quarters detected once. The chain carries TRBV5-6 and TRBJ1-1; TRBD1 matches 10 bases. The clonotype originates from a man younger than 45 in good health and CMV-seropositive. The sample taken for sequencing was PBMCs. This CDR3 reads CASSWLIGTGDSIATEAFF. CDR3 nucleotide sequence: TGTGCCAGCAGCTGGCTAATAGGGACAGGGGATTCGATTGCGACTGAAGCTTTCTTT.